Many counts were recorded for the clone carrying this TCR beta chain. What it binds is unknown. This sample is drawn from a study of T cells in Graves' hyperthyroidism and ophthalmopathy. Patients aged 18 to 65 had newly diagnosed hyperthyroidism lasting under 2 months. Fresh 10 ml peripheral blood yielded PBMCs. This CDR3 region has 13 residues. Germline V gene sequence: CDR1 MDHEN, CDR2 SYDVKM. The ends were cut back, 3 bases at V and 6 bases at J, with 11 bases in the middle. Amplified TCR beta CDR3 regions derived from RNA transcripts. HTBI primers were the set used in a first-round RT-PCR of the TCR CDR3. MiXCR, run by TCRdb on the multiplex PCR reads, gives a single entry per CDR3 protein. Here the sample spans approximately 590,000 distinct CDR3 sequences, about 15% being singletons. Whole-study findings and limits: Before onset, by a median of 6.5 months, the model predicted ophthalmopathy.

The V gene is TRBV28, the J gene TRBJ1-2; D might be TRBD1 (5 bases). This TCR was recovered from a woman aged 25 to 39 with Graves' hyperthyroidism. Input material: blood. Here the CDR3 reads CASSFGGGDGYTF. The DNA of the CDR3 is TGTGCCAGCAGTTTTGGGGGTGGAGATGGCTACACCTTC.